This section outlines one T cell receptor (beta chain) sequence together with its context. In its sample, this clone was seen many times. Its binding antigen is unknown. Base qualities were left out, and no much larger clone turns up one base away. Genomic DNA was used for TRB sequencing, which was performed with the immunoSEQ assay at survey resolution or with the hsTCRB kit. The published analysis was carried out like this. The immunoSEQ software handled the initial read processing, while the LymphoSeq R package was used for the repertoire analyses. For each TRB dataset, clonality was calculated as 1 minus normalized Shannon entropy, and the Gini coefficient was computed as well. Phenotypes of unsorted samples were inferred by mapping TRB sequences from sorted subsets of the recipient or donor onto unsorted samples of the same recipient. Not all clones reach the TCRdb copy of this immuneACCESS table, which keeps in-frame sequences only. Checked studies attribute under half of the gap to unresolved V genes and leave the rest unexplained. D and trimming come from the DNA, and the V and J calls and clone size come from that table. In this sample, about 41,000 clones appear, none counted once only. Of the sample, roughly 6.4% falls within the top ten clones.

This sample was included in a study of T cells after posttransplantation cyclophosphamide (dated by TCRdb to 2016 to 2017). About the full investigation: T cell repertoire reconstitution was tracked by TRB sequencing after myeloablative bone marrow transplantation in which posttransplantation cyclophosphamide was used as GVHD prophylaxis. Public TRB sequences were searched against a database of over 3,000 sequences associated with responses to pathogens, tumor antigens, self-antigens and alloantigens. TRA and TRB clonality were tightly correlated in eight to ten samples, so subsequent TCR analyses focused on TRB only. Antigen receptor sequencing was done on samples from some 40 PTCy-treated patients and from under 20 related bone marrow donors of those patients. Blood from every one of the 34 PTCy patients who had 1-year posttransplant specimens underwent TRB sequencing. TRB sequencing was also done on up to about 3 additional blood samples from 2 to 5.2 years after transplant in 3 patients, and on pretransplant blood from 4 patients. What the research found in general, with its limitations: Donor-recipient similarity was low at 1-2 months but increased during the first year, and donor CD8+ memory clones often dominated later blood repertoires. The TRB repertoires of T cells infiltrating skin or GI tract showed only limited overlap with the TRB repertoires of T cells in blood. Across 45 patients, recipient CMV seropositivity and CMV reactivation were highly associated with TRB clonality; PTCy diversity was similar to CNI/methotrexate controls.

Related bone marrow donors provided peripheral blood samples on the day of marrow donation. Peripheral blood and bone marrow mononuclear cells were isolated by Ficoll-Hypaque density centrifugation and were cryopreserved. The sequence came from a man younger than 45 in good health and a related stem cell transplant donor. Sequenced input: PBMCs.

The CDR3 reads CASSAGTVPYEQYF. The sequenced DNA is TGTGCCAGCAGTGCCGGGACTGTCCCCTACGAGCAGTACTTC. This chain is built from TRBV9 and TRBJ2-7; a weak D assignment points to TRBD2 (6 bases agree). Trimming at the junction amounts to 5 bases on V and 2 bases on J, and the germline ends lie 14 bases apart. The CDR3, from cysteine to phenylalanine, totals 14 residues. Only the CDR3 DNA stays, 42 bases, in frame from base 1. CDR1 is given as SGDLS and CDR2 as YYNGEE, both from the germline V gene.